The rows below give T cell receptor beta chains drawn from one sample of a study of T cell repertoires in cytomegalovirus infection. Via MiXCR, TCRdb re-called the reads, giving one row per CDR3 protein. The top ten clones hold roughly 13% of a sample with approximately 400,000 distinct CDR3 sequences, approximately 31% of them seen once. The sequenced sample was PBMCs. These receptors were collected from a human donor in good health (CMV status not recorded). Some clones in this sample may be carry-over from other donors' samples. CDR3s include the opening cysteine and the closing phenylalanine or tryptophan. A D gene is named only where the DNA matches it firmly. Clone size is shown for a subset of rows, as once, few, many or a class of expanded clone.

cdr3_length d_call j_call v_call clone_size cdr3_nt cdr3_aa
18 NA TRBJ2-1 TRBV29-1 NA TGCAGCGTTGAAGTAACTCGGACAGTCGGACAAATCTACAATGAGCAGTTCTTC CSVEVTRTVGQIYNEQFF
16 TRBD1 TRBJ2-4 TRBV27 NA TGTGCCAGCAGTTTAGGGACAGGGGGACGGTACGGAATTCAGTACTTC CASSLGTGGRYGIQYF
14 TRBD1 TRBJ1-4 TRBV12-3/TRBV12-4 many TGTGCCAGCAGCGGGGACAGCAATAATGAAAAACTGTTTTTT CASSGDSNNEKLFF
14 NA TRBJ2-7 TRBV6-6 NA TGTGCCAGCAGCCGAGACACGAGCTCCTACGGGCAGTACTTC CASSRDTSSYGQYF
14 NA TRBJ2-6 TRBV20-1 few TGCAGTGCTAGATCTGGTCCCGGGGCCAACGTCCTGACTTTC CSARSGPGANVLTF
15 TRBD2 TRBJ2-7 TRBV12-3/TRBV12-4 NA TGTGCCAGCAGTTTGATTACTAGCGGGACTCACGAGCAGTACTTC CASSLITSGTHEQYF
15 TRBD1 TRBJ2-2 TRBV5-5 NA TGTGCCAGCAGCTCCGACAGGGGGAAAACCGGGGAGCTGTTTTTT CASSSDRGKTGELFF
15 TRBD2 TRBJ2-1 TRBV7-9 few TGTGCCAGCAGTTATAGCGGGGGGGCCTCGAATGAGCAGTTCTTC CASSYSGGASNEQFF
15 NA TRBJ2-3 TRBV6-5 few TGTGCCAGCAGTTATTTTGAGGGGAAGTCAGATACGCAGTATTTT CASSYFEGKSDTQYF
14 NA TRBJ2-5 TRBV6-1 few TGTGCCAGCTGGGGCGGAATATCTCAAGAGACCCAGTACTTC CASWGGISQETQYF
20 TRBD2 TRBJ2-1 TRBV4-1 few TGCGCCAGCAGCACTCGACTAGCGGGGGCCCTCCCGAGCTCCTACAATGAGCAGTTCTTC CASSTRLAGALPSSYNEQFF
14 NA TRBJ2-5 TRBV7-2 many TGTGCCAGCAGACTCAGACCGCTTCAAGAGACCCAGTACTTC CASRLRPLQETQYF
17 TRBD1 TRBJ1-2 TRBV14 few TGTGCCAGCAGCCAAGGGCGTCTAGGGGACAGGGGCGATGGCTACACCTTC CASSQGRLGDRGDGYTF
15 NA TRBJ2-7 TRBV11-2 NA TGTGCCAGCAGCTTACCCGCGACAGCGCTCTACGAGCAGTACTTC CASSLPATALYEQYF